These 27 T cell receptor beta chains share one sample of origin, sequenced in a study of blood T cell repertoires in COVID-19. Sequencing was performed with immunoSEQ multiplex PCR; in TCRdb, only in-frame clones are kept and a portion is missing. The sample consists of 390,000 or so clones, approximately 90% of them appearing once. Sequencing was performed on PBMCs or T cells enriched from blood (not recorded which). The source of these receptors is a woman in her 50s who had recovered from COVID-19.

The rearrangement links TRBV6-4 to TRBJ1-5; no definite D call. Germline V lookup: CDR1 MRHNA, CDR2 SNTAGT. V lost 5 bases and J 1 base, leaving 12 bases between the germline ends. The CDR3 totals 15 residues. The DNA for the CDR3 is TGTGCCAGCAGTAACAGAGAATTAAGCAATCAGCCCCAGCATTTT. This encodes CASSNRELSNQPQHF.

This rearrangement joins TRBV5-1 to TRBJ2-2; no firm D call. The CDR3 runs to 14 residues. CDR1 SGHRS and CDR2 YFSETQ come from the germline V gene. Deletions cut 5 bases from V and 0 bases from J, with 8 bases between. The CDR3 DNA is TGCGCCAGCAGTCCGGTGCCGAACACCGGGGAGCTGTTTTTT. It yields the protein CASSPVPNTGELFF. Supplemented by reference TRBV5-1 and TRBJ2-2, the full variable domain reads KAGVTQTPRYLIKTRGQQVTLSCSPISGHRSVSWYQQTPGQGLQFLFEYFSETQRNKGNFPGRFSGRQFSNSRSEMNVSTLELGDSALYLCASSPVPNTGELFFGEGSRLTVL.

For this clone: A read error may be the cause here, since a much bigger clone is one base away. The chain employs TRBV6-2 or TRBV6-3 and TRBJ1-2, with 7 bases matching TRBD1. CDR3 length: 13 residues. V shed 5 bases, J shed 4 bases, and the junction held 4 bases outside the gene matches. Germline values: CDR1 MNHEY, CDR2 SVGEGT. Written as DNA, the CDR3 is TGTGCCAGCAGTCCGACAGGGAGCTATGGCTACACCTTC. Translation gives CASSPTGSYGYTF.

A word on this clone: A single base separates this from a much larger clone, so it may be a read error. The sample has other DNA sequences that encode this CDR3 too. The chain couples TRBV7-9 to TRBJ2-7; weak D call: TRBD2 (7 bases). The germline V and J ends were trimmed by 0 bases and 5 bases, with 8 bases remaining between them. The germline V gene has CDR1 SEHNR and CDR2 FQNEAQ (reference sequence). The length of the CDR3 is 13 residues. The CDR3 here is CASSLAGGHEQYF. CDR3 coding DNA: TGTGCCAGCAGCTTAGCGGGGGGGCACGAGCAGTACTTC.

The rearrangement links TRBV3-1 (or the pseudogene TRBV3-2) to TRBJ2-1; maybe TRBD1 (6 bases). Trimming took 6 bases from V and 10 from J, leaving 10 bases between them. CDR1 and CDR2 (germline): LGHDT, YNNKEL (reference sequence). The CDR3 consists of 11 residues. CDR3 DNA: TGTGCCAGCAGTCCCGGGACAGAGCAGTTCTTC. This gives the protein CASSPGTEQFF.

In its sample, this clone was seen once. The genes are TRBV5-1 and TRBJ2-2; 11 nucleotides line up with TRBD2. J gave up 3 bases and V 2 bases, and 3 bases lay outside the gene matches. Germline V gene data show CDR1 as SGHRS and CDR2 as YFSETQ. CDR3 length equals 16 residues. CDR3 coding DNA: TGCGCCAGCAGCTTCACTAGCGGGGGTTACACCGGGGAGCTGTTTTTT. Protein sequence: CASSFTSGGYTGELFF. Looking up the rest from reference TRBV5-1 and TRBJ2-2 gives the full variable domain: KAGVTQTPRYLIKTRGQQVTLSCSPISGHRSVSWYQQTPGQGLQFLFEYFSETQRNKGNFPGRFSGRQFSNSRSEMNVSTLELGDSALYLCASSFTSGGYTGELFFGEGSRLTVL.

V gene TRBV7-9 combines with J gene TRBJ1-2; D ambiguous. The germline CDR1 and CDR2 sequences are SEHNR and FQNEAQ (reference sequence). V was pared by 1 base and J by 5 bases, with 8 bases between. This CDR3 is built from 13 residues. CDR3: CASSLDTSYGYTF. In DNA, the CDR3 is TGTGCCAGCAGCTTAGACACCAGTTATGGCTACACCTTC.

V is TRBV5-1 and J is TRBJ2-7; 10 bases align to TRBD1. The CDR3 has 15 residues. Unmatched junction bases numbered 7, after V lost 1 base and J lost 6 bases. The germline CDR1 and CDR2 sequences are SGHRS and YFSETQ. The CDR3 sequence is CASSLLGTGDSEQYF. CDR3 bases: TGCGCCAGCAGCTTGCTCGGGACAGGGGACTCCGAGCAGTACTTC.

A single count supports this clone. The chain joins TRBV29-1 to TRBJ1-2, with D perhaps TRBD1 (5 bases). Between the trimmed V and J ends, which lost 5 bases and 2 bases, there was a span of 12 bases. The germline V gene has CDR1 SQVTM and CDR2 ANQGSEA. This CDR3 is 13 amino acids long. Written as DNA, the CDR3 is TGCAGCGTTCTATCCGACAGCAACTATGGCTACACCTTC. Translating it yields CSVLSDSNYGYTF.

The chain links TRBV19 to TRBJ1-5, with a weak D call TRBD1 (5 bases). V was trimmed by 3 bases and J by 3 bases, leaving 12 bases between them. Germline V lookup: CDR1 LNHDA, CDR2 SQIVND (reference sequence). This CDR3 is 15 amino acids long. The CDR3 DNA sequence: TGTGCCAGTAGTATTGGGGCAGCTCCCAATCAGCCCCAGCATTTT. Its translation: CASSIGAAPNQPQHF.

The chain carries TRBV28 and TRBJ1-6; TRBD1 aligns across 9 bases. The ends lost 6 bases at V and 10 bases at J; junction bases unmatched: 10. The CDR3 is 15 amino acids. CDR1 is MDHEN, CDR2 SYDVKM, per germline. The CDR3 DNA is TGTGCCAGCAGAGAGCCGGGACAGGGATACTCACCCCTCCACTTT. Amino acid sequence: CASREPGQGYSPLHF.

Remarks on this clone: The same CDR3 also results from other DNA sequences found in this sample. The CDR3 region is CASSFGGQPQHF. CDR3 DNA sequence: TGTGCCAGCAGTTTCGGCGGGCAGCCCCAGCATTTT. J is TRBJ1-5 and V is TRBV12-3 or TRBV12-4, with D unresolved. The CDR3 extends over 12 amino acids. The V end lost 3 bases, the J end lost 7 bases, and 7 bases lay between the germline ends.

This chain's CDR3 is CASQKRGNTEAFF. CDR3 nucleotide sequence: TGTGCCAGCCAAAAACGGGGTAACACTGAAGCTTTCTTT. This rearrangement joins TRBV27 to TRBJ1-1; D gene unclear. Germline CDR1 and CDR2: MNHEY and SMNVEV (reference sequence). This CDR3 contains 13 residues. V lost 8 bases and J 2 bases, leaving 12 bases between the germline ends.

This chain uses TRBV28 with TRBJ1-1, with D possibly TRBD1 on 6 matching bases. Germline V gene lookup returns CDR1 MDHEN and CDR2 SYDVKM. The length of the CDR3 is 12 residues. V shed 5 bases and J shed 11 bases, with 15 bases lying between them. CDR3 sequence reads: CASSTQGRDAFF. CDR3 nucleotide sequence: TGTGCCAGCAGTACACAGGGTAGGGACGCTTTCTTT.

The chain couples TRBV5-1 to TRBJ2-7; D possibly corresponds to TRBD2 (6 bases). Trimming shortened V by 2 bases and J by 3 bases, and 12 bases separated the two germline ends. Looked up from germline, CDR1 is SGHRS and CDR2 is YFSETQ. The CDR3 sequence is 14 residues long. As DNA, the CDR3 is TGCGCCAGCAGCTTTGAGCGGGCCTTCTACGAGCAGTACTTC. Amino acid sequence: CASSFERAFYEQYF. Supplemented by reference TRBV5-1 and TRBJ2-7, the full variable domain reads KAGVTQTPRYLIKTRGQQVTLSCSPISGHRSVSWYQQTPGQGLQFLFEYFSETQRNKGNFPGRFSGRQFSNSRSEMNVSTLELGDSALYLCASSFERAFYEQYFGPGTRLTVT.

This chain uses TRBV5-1 with TRBJ2-2, with TRBD1 matching over 9 bases. Germline CDR1 is SGHRS and CDR2 is YFSETQ. There are 15 residues in the CDR3. The trim removed 4 bases at V and 3 bases at J, leaving 4 bases unmatched. Here the CDR3 DNA reads TGCGCCAGCAGCAGGACAGGGGTGGACACCGGGGAGCTGTTTTTT. It specifies CASSRTGVDTGELFF. Based on the CDR3 plus reference TRBV5-1 and TRBJ2-2, the full variable domain is KAGVTQTPRYLIKTRGQQVTLSCSPISGHRSVSWYQQTPGQGLQFLFEYFSETQRNKGNFPGRFSGRQFSNSRSEMNVSTLELGDSALYLCASSRTGVDTGELFFGEGSRLTVL.

This CDR3 is CASSGFAGAVNYGYTF. The DNA of the CDR3 is TGTGCCAGCAGTGGATTTGCGGGGGCTGTTAACTATGGCTACACCTTC. J is TRBJ1-2 and V is TRBV25-1; D perhaps matches TRBD1 (6 bases). The germline gives CDR1 MGHDK, CDR2 SYGVNS. The CDR3 is 16 amino acids. Trimming shortened V by 4 bases and J by 1 base, and 16 bases separated the two germline ends.

The rearrangement joins TRBV19 to TRBJ2-7; 7 nucleotides line up with TRBD1. The ends lost 5 bases at V and 3 bases at J; junction bases unmatched: 10. The germline CDR1 and CDR2 sequences are LNHDA and SQIVND (reference sequence). The length of the CDR3 is 15 residues. CDR3 nucleotide sequence: TGTGCCAGTAGTTCACAGGGGACCTACTACTACGAGCAGTACTTC. The encoded protein is CASSSQGTYYYEQYF.

In this sample, this clone turned up once. Other DNA sequences in this sample translate to the same CDR3. The chain carries TRBV5-4 and TRBJ1-2; D may be TRBD1 (6 bases). Germline V gene data show CDR1 as SGHNT and CDR2 as YYREEE (reference sequence). The CDR3 extends over 15 amino acids. V gave up 2 bases and J gave up 2 bases, with 13 bases separating them. CDR3 DNA: TGTGCCAGCAGCTTTGCCGCAGGGACAAACTATGGCTACACCTTC. This codes for CASSFAAGTNYGYTF.

This chain uses TRBV10-3 with TRBJ2-5; D is possibly TRBD2 (6 bases). This CDR3 contains 14 residues. Germline V gene sequence: CDR1 ENHRY, CDR2 SYGVKD. V lost 2 bases and J 5 bases, leaving 12 bases between the germline ends. The CDR3 loop is CAISEQLAWETQYF. The CDR3 DNA sequence: TGTGCCATCAGTGAGCAACTAGCTTGGGAGACCCAGTACTTC.

J is TRBJ2-2 and V is TRBV19; 7 bases line up with TRBD2. This CDR3 has 14 amino acids. Looked up from germline, CDR1 is LNHDA and CDR2 is SQIVND (reference sequence). Trimming at V came to 7 bases and at J to 6 bases, leaving 8 bases not matched to a gene. The CDR3 region is CASKIGRGSGELFF. For the CDR3, the DNA is TGTGCCAGTAAGATAGGGAGGGGTTCCGGGGAGCTGTTTTTT.

V and J are TRBV18 and TRBJ2-7, with 7 bases lining up with TRBD1. CDR3 length: 14 amino acids. Germline V gene sequence: CDR1 KGHSH, CDR2 LQKENI. V shed 8 bases, J shed 3 bases, and the junction held 10 bases outside the gene matches. The CDR3 here is CASASGTELYEQYF. In DNA, the CDR3 is TGTGCCAGCGCCTCCGGGACAGAACTCTACGAGCAGTACTTC.

J is TRBJ2-5 and V is TRBV12-5; 9 nucleotides line up with TRBD1. The J segment lost 5 bases and the V segment lost 3 bases, leaving 4 bases of the junction unmatched. Germline V CDR1 and CDR2: LGHNT, FRNRAP. The CDR3 sequence is 14 residues long. This chain's CDR3 is CASGLGTGRETQYF. The CDR3 DNA reads as TGTGCTAGTGGTTTAGGGACAGGGAGGGAGACCCAGTACTTC. The whole variable domain, remainder taken from reference TRBV12-5 and TRBJ2-5, is DARVTQTPRHKVTEMGQEVTMRCQPILGHNTVFWYRQTMMQGLELLAYFRNRAPLDDSGMPKDRFSAEMPDATLATLKIQPSEPRDSAVYFCASGLGTGRETQYFGPGTRLLVL.

The chain employs TRBV27 and TRBJ2-4; TRBD1 matches at 9 bases. The CDR3 runs 15 residues. Trimming removed 2 bases from V and 8 bases from J; junction bases left unmatched: 7. Germline assignment: CDR1 MNHEY and CDR2 SMNVEV (reference sequence). The CDR3 bases are TGTGCCAGCAGTTTAATAGGACAGGGGATGTACATTCAGTACTTC. It encodes CASSLIGQGMYIQYF.

In this sample, this clone turned up a few times. J is TRBJ1-4 and V is TRBV29-1; TRBD1 matches at 8 bases. There are 12 residues in the CDR3. Germline trimming cut 7 bases from V and 7 bases from J; bases unmatched to any gene: 5. In germline, CDR1 is SQVTM, CDR2 ANQGSEA. CDR3 residues: CSAGTGTEKLFF. CDR3 nucleotide sequence: TGCAGCGCGGGGACAGGTACTGAAAAACTGTTTTTT. Together with reference TRBV29-1 and TRBJ1-4, the CDR3 gives the full variable domain: SAVISQKPSRDICQRGTSLTIQCQVDSQVTMMFWYRQQPGQSLTLIATANQGSEATYESGFVIDKFPISRPNLTFSTLTVSNMSPEDSSIYLCSAGTGTEKLFFGSGTQLSVL.

The CDR3 sequence: CASSQVNSPTRYTF. The CDR3 region has the DNA TGCGCCAGCAGCCAAGTTAACTCACCCACGCGCTACACCTTC. V and J are TRBV4-1 and TRBJ1-2, with D unresolved. The V and J ends lost 1 base and 9 bases respectively, with 15 bases between them. CDR1 and CDR2 (germline): MGHRA, YSYEKL. The CDR3 spans 14 residues.

The V gene is TRBV5-4, the J gene TRBJ1-2, with TRBD1 matching over 9 bases. CDR3 length equals 15 residues. With V trimmed by 0 bases and J by 2 bases, 2 bases remained unmatched. CDR1 is SGHNT, CDR2 YYREEE, per germline (reference sequence). CDR3 protein: CASSLGTGANYGYTF. The CDR3 region has the DNA TGTGCCAGCAGCTTGGGGACAGGGGCGAACTATGGCTACACCTTC.